Below, 13 T cell receptor beta chains from the same sample are listed, as sequenced in a study of blood T cell repertoires in COVID-19. Clones were read by immunoSEQ multiplex PCR, and TCRdb kept only the in-frame ones, dropping some. The repertoire includes fewer than 250,000 clones, 85% to 90% of them detected once, and 9.5% to 13% sits in the top ten. Material: peripheral blood. These receptors came from a man in his fifties or sixties with COVID-19, enrolled during active disease.

The chain carries TRBV27 and TRBJ2-7, with 8 bases fitting TRBD1. This CDR3 is built from 15 residues. CDR1 and CDR2 from the germline V gene are MNHEY and SMNVEV (reference sequence). Germline trimming cut 6 bases from V and 5 bases from J; bases unmatched to any gene: 12. DNA of the CDR3: TGTGCCAGCAGCCAGAGGTGGACAGGGCTTGACGAGCAGTACTTC. This sequence encodes CASSQRWTGLDEQYF.

The chain carries TRBV7-6 and TRBJ2-5; 12 positions match TRBD2. Trimming cost V 4 bases and J 2 bases; bases outside gene matches: 5. CDR1 is SGHVS and CDR2 is FNYEAQ in the germline V gene. CDR3 length equals 16 residues. DNA for the CDR3: TGTGCCAGCAGCTCCAGCGGACTAGCGGGACAAGAGACCCAGTACTTC. This gives the protein CASSSSGLAGQETQYF.

V is TRBV9 and J is TRBJ1-6, with D uncertain. The CDR3 spans 15 residues. Deletions cut 1 base from V and 7 bases from J, with 12 bases between. CDR1 and CDR2 from the germline V gene are SGDLS and YYNGEE. The CDR3 loop is CASSVMDGGNSPLHF. CDR3 nucleotide sequence: TGTGCCAGCAGCGTAATGGACGGAGGAAATTCACCCCTCCACTTT.

This clone was observed a single time. Written as DNA, the CDR3 is TGTGCCAGCAGCTCCCGGACAGGGGCCTACAATGAGCAGTTCTTC. It is translated as CASSSRTGAYNEQFF. The chain recombines TRBV9 with TRBJ2-1; TRBD1 aligns across 9 bases. The CDR3 is 15 residues long. After removal of 4 bases from V and 2 bases from J, the junction contained 4 bases not matched to a gene. The germline V gene has CDR1 SGDLS and CDR2 YYNGEE.

This rearrangement joins TRBV6-5 to TRBJ2-5; possibly TRBD2 for D (7 bases). V was pared by 4 bases and J by 4 bases, with 16 bases between. The germline CDR1 and CDR2 sequences are MNHEY and SVGAGI. This CDR3 is 15 amino acids long. The DNA for the CDR3 is TGTGCCAGCAGTTCTCCCGGGGAGGGGGTAGAGACCCAGTACTTC. Its protein is CASSSPGEGVETQYF.

This clone has just one count. The chain carries TRBV2 and TRBJ2-2; 9 nucleotides match TRBD2. Per the germline V gene, CDR1 is SNHLY and CDR2 is FYNNEI. V gave up 5 bases and J gave up 5 bases; unmatched junction bases: 6. This CDR3 is 15 amino acids long. The CDR3 sequence is CASSFSGSSTGELFF. DNA for the CDR3: TGTGCCAGCAGTTTTAGCGGGAGTAGTACCGGGGAGCTGTTTTTT.

The rearrangement links TRBV18 to TRBJ1-4; D is ambiguous. The V end lost 6 bases, the J end lost 3 bases, and 11 bases lay between the germline ends. This CDR3 is 14 amino acids long. Germline CDR1 reads KGHSH; CDR2 reads LQKENI. For the CDR3, the DNA is TGTGCCAGCTCGTCAGTGGAGCCTAATGAAAAACTGTTTTTT. It is translated as CASSSVEPNEKLFF.

The V and J genes are TRBV9 and TRBJ2-3; 7 bases are a match to TRBD1. The CDR3 length is 14 residues. Germline CDR1 SGDLS, CDR2 YYNGEE. The trim removed 0 bases at V and 5 bases at J, leaving 3 bases unmatched. The CDR3 spells CASSVEGGGDTQYF. The DNA for the CDR3 is TGTGCCAGCAGCGTAGAAGGGGGCGGAGATACGCAGTATTTT.

This chain connects TRBV7-3 to TRBJ2-2; D may be TRBD1 (5 bases). The CDR3 loop spans 13 amino acids. V was shortened by 4 bases and J by 6 bases, with 9 bases between the two germline ends. Looked up from germline, CDR1 is SGHTA and CDR2 is FQGTGA. The CDR3 nucleotides are TGTGCCAGCAGCTCCAGGGTGGCCGGGGAGCTGTTTTTT. Its protein is CASSSRVAGELFF. Looking up the rest from reference TRBV7-3 and TRBJ2-2 gives the full variable domain: GAGVSQTPSNKVTEKGKYVELRCDPISGHTALYWYRQSLGQGPEFLIYFQGTGAADDSGLPNDRFFAVRPEGSVSTLKIQRTERGDSAVYLCASSSRVAGELFFGEGSRLTVL.

The rearrangement links TRBV7-9 to TRBJ2-1, with 10 bases that match TRBD2. This CDR3 comprises 15 residues. Trimming took 4 bases from V and 7 from J; bases not matched to a gene: 7. Per germline, CDR1 SEHNR and CDR2 FQNEAQ (reference sequence). This chain's CDR3 is CASSSSGRAGNEQFF. The CDR3 region has the DNA TGTGCCAGCAGCTCCAGCGGGAGGGCCGGGAATGAGCAGTTCTTC. Together with reference TRBV7-9 and TRBJ2-1, the CDR3 gives the full variable domain: DTGVSQNPRHKITKRGQNVTFRCDPISEHNRLYWYRQTLGQGPEFLTYFQNEAQLEKSRLLSDRFSAERPKGSFSTLEIQRTEQGDSAMYLCASSSSGRAGNEQFFGPGTRLTVL.

This chain links TRBV5-4 with TRBJ2-7, with D maybe TRBD1 (5 bases). CDR1 and CDR2 (germline): SGHNT, YYREEE (reference sequence). The CDR3 covers 15 residues. Trimming cost V 0 bases and J 2 bases, with 12 bases left between them. The CDR3 here is CASSLASGPAYEQYF. DNA of the CDR3: TGTGCCAGCAGCTTGGCCTCAGGGCCAGCCTACGAGCAGTACTTC.

This clone was seen a handful of times. The chain's CDR3 is CASSLLAGTGYF. The CDR3 DNA sequence: TGTGCCAGCAGCTTATTGGCGGGGACCGGGTATTTT. This chain connects TRBV7-9 to TRBJ2-3, with a tentative D call TRBD2 (6 bases). V was pared by 2 bases and J by 14 bases, with 14 bases between. The germline V gene encodes CDR1 SEHNR and CDR2 FQNEAQ (reference sequence). The CDR3 sequence is 12 residues long.

The rearrangement uses TRBV4-3 and TRBJ1-6; a possible D gene is TRBD1 (6 bases). With 4 bases removed from V and 0 bases from J, the gap between germline ends came to 10 bases. The CDR3 sequence is 16 residues long. Germline V gives CDR1 LGHNA, CDR2 YSLEER. The CDR3 DNA sequence: TGCGCCAGCAGCCGCGACAGGAGCTCCTATAATTCACCCCTCCACTTT. This gives the protein CASSRDRSSYNSPLHF.